Shown below are 10 T cell receptor beta chains from a single sample sequenced in a study of a mutant IDH1 vaccine in newly diagnosed glioma. Time point described: week 23, last vaccination. It was 300 ug of mutant IDH1 20-mer peptide that made up each vaccine dose, given with topical imiquimod. Data came from immunoSEQ multiplex PCR; TCRdb stores just in-frame clones and leaves some out. The data contain about 33,000 clones, 85% to 90% of them singletons. Their antigens remain unidentified. The starting material was PBMCs, obtained from a glioma patient whose treatment included an IDH1 peptide vaccine. The receptors here all came from a man between 40 and 49 years old with glioma.

This rearrangement joins TRBV4-1 to TRBJ1-5; D might be TRBD1 (5 bases). The CDR3 extends over 21 amino acids. Germline CDR1 and CDR2: MGHRA and YSYEKL. V shed 1 base and J shed 0 bases, with 25 bases lying between them. The CDR3 DNA follows: TGCGCCAGCAGCCAAGCTTCGGGCACGCAGGGCGGACTATATAGCAATCAGCCCCAGCATTTT. Translating it yields CASSQASGTQGGLYSNQPQHF.

This chain uses TRBV2 with TRBJ2-5; the D is unclear. Germline loops: CDR1 SNHLY, CDR2 FYNNEI. V was shortened by 5 bases and J by 2 bases, with 12 bases between the two germline ends. This CDR3 comprises 14 residues. DNA of the CDR3: TGTGCCAGCAGTTCCGCCGGCAGACAAGAGACCCAGTACTTC. Translation gives CASSSAGRQETQYF.

Judged by abundance, this clone is medium-sized. The gene calls are TRBV6-5 and TRBJ1-2; TRBD1 agrees at 9 bases. This CDR3 spans 14 amino acids. V gave up 6 bases and J gave up 3 bases; unmatched junction bases: 5. Per the germline V gene, CDR1 is MNHEY and CDR2 is SVGAGI. The CDR3 reads CASRETGGYYGYTF. CDR3 DNA: TGTGCCAGCAGAGAGACAGGGGGATACTATGGCTACACCTTC.

This chain connects TRBV2 to TRBJ1-5, with 7 nucleotides matching TRBD1. In germline, CDR1 is SNHLY, CDR2 FYNNEI. The CDR3 spans 15 residues. Trimming took 4 bases from V and 5 from J; bases not matched to a gene: 8. The chain's CDR3 is CASSASGQRDQPQHF. For the CDR3, the DNA is TGTGCCAGCAGTGCTTCGGGACAGAGGGATCAGCCCCAGCATTTT.

This chain joins TRBV7-2 and TRBJ2-4; 8 positions match TRBD1. V shed 5 bases, J shed 0 bases, and the junction held 3 bases outside the gene matches. Germline CDR1 and CDR2: SGHTA and FQGNSA. This CDR3 region has 15 residues. The CDR3 spells CASSGQGLAKNIQYF. Here the CDR3 DNA reads TGTGCCAGCAGCGGACAGGGCTTAGCCAAAAACATTCAGTACTTC.

The chain employs TRBV12-5 and TRBJ2-3; D is possibly TRBD2 (5 bases). CDR3 size: 15 residues. CDR1 LGHNT and CDR2 FRNRAP come from the germline V gene. Deletions cut 3 bases from V and 2 bases from J, with 12 bases between. For the CDR3, the DNA is TGTGCTAGTGGTTTAACGGACTGTTACACAGATACGCAGTATTTT. This codes for CASGLTDCYTDTQYF.

This clone was seen a few times. J is TRBJ2-5 and V is TRBV15; a weak D match, TRBD2 (6 bases). V was shortened by 0 bases and J by 9 bases, with 29 bases between the two germline ends. CDR1 is LNHNV, CDR2 YYDKDF, per germline (reference sequence). CDR3 length: 19 residues. CDR3: CATSRDTGGANPSRAAQYF. The CDR3 nucleotides read TGTGCCACCAGCAGAGATACCGGGGGTGCCAACCCAAGCCGGGCGGCCCAGTACTTC.

This clone has a single count. The rearrangement joins TRBV2 to TRBJ2-5; 7 positions match TRBD1. CDR3 size: 14 residues. The V segment lost 4 bases and the J segment 14 bases; nucleotides outside the gene matches: 16. Germline loops: CDR1 SNHLY, CDR2 FYNNEI. CDR3 bases: TGTGCCAGCAGTGTGGTCGTGGGACAGCCTACTCTCTACTTC. It encodes CASSVVVGQPTLYF.

The chain recombines TRBV6-5 with TRBJ2-1; weak D call: TRBD2 (6 bases). V lost 8 bases and J 0 bases, leaving 14 bases between the germline ends. This CDR3 is 15 amino acids long. The germline V gene encodes CDR1 MNHEY and CDR2 SVGAGI. The CDR3 sequence is CASGIGGSSYNEQFF. CDR3 coding DNA: TGTGCCAGCGGTATCGGGGGAAGCTCCTACAATGAGCAGTTCTTC.

The rearrangement links TRBV6-5 to TRBJ1-3; no firm D call. The CDR3 is 13 residues long. Germline V gives CDR1 MNHEY, CDR2 SVGAGI. V lost 8 bases and J lost 2, with 10 bases in between. The CDR3, as DNA: TGTGCCAGCGCCCTTTCGGCTGGAAACACCATATATTTT. This gives the protein CASALSAGNTIYF.